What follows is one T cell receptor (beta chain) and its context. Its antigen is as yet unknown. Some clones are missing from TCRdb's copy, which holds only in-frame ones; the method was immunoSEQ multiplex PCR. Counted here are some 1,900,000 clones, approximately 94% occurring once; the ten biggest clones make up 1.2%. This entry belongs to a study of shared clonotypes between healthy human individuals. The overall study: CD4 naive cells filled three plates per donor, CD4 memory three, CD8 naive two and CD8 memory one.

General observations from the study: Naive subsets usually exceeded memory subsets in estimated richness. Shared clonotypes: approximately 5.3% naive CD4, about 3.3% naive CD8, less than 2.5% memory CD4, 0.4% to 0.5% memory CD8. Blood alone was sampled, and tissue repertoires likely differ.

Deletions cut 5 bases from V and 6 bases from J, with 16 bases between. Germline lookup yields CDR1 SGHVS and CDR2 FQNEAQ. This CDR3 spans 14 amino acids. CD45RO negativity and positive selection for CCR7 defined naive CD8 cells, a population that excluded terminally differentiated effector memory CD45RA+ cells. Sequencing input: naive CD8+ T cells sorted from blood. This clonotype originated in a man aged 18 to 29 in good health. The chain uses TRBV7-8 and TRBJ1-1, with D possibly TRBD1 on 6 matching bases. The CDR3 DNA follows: TGTGCCAGCAGCCTATACAGGGAGGTGGCTGAAGCTTTCTTT. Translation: CASSLYREVAEAFF. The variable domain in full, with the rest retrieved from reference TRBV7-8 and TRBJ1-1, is GAGVSQSPRYKVAKRGQDVALRCDPISGHVSLFWYQQALGQGPEFLTYFQNEAQLDKSGLPSDRFFAERPEGSVSTLKIQRTQQEDSAVYLCASSLYREVAEAFFGQGTRLTVV.